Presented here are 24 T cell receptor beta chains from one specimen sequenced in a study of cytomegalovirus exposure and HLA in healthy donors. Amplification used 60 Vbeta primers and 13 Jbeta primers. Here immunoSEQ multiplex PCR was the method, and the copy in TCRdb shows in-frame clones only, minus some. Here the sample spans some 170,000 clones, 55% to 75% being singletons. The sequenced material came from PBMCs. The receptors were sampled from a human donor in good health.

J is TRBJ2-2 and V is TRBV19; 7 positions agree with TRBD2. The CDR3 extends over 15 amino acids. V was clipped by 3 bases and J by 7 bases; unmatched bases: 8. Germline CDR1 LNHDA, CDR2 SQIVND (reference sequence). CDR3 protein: CASSIRGVQDGELFF. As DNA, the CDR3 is TGTGCCAGTAGTATTCGGGGGGTTCAGGACGGGGAGCTGTTTTTT.

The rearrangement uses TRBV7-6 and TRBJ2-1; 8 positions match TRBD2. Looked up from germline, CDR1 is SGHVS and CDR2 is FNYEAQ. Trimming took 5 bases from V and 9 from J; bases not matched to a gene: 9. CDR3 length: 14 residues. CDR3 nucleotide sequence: TGTGCCAGCAGCCAACGGGGGGGCCAGGGTGAGCAGTTCTTC. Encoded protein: CASSQRGGQGEQFF.

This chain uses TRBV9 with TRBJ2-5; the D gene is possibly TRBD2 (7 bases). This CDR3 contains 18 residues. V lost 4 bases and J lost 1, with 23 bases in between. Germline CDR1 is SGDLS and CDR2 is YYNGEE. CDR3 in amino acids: CASSPSAGAYGIQETQYF. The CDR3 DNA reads TGTGCCAGCAGCCCCTCGGCGGGGGCTTACGGTATCCAAGAGACCCAGTACTTC. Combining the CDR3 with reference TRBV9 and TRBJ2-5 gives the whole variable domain DSGVTQTPKHLITATGQRVTLRCSPRSGDLSVYWYQQSLDQGLQFLIQYYNGEERAKGNILERFSAQQFPDLHSELNLSSLELGDSALYFCASSPSAGAYGIQETQYFGPGTRLLVL.

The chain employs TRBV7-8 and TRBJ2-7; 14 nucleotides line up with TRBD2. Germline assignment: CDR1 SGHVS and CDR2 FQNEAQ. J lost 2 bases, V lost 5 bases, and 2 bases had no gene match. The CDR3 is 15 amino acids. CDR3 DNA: TGTGCCAGCAGCCAGGGACTAGCGGGGGCCTACGAGCAGTACTTC. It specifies CASSQGLAGAYEQYF.

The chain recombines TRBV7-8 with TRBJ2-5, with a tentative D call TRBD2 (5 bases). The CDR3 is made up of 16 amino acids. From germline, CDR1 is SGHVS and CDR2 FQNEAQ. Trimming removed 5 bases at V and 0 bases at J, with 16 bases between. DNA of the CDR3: TGTGCCAGCAGCCAGGTCCAGCGGCCGTACCAAGAGACCCAGTACTTC. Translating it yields CASSQVQRPYQETQYF.

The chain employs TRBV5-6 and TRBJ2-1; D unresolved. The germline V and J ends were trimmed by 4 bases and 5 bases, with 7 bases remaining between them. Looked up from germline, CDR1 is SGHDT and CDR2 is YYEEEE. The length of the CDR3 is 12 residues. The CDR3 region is CASSPGNNEQFF. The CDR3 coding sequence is TGTGCCAGCAGCCCCGGTAACAATGAGCAGTTCTTC.

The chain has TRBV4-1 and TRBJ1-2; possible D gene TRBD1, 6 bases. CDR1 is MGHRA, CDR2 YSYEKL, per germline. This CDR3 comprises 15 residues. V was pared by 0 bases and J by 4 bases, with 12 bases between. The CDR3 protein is CASSQERGSVYGYTF. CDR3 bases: TGCGCCAGCAGCCAAGAAAGGGGGTCGGTCTATGGCTACACCTTC.

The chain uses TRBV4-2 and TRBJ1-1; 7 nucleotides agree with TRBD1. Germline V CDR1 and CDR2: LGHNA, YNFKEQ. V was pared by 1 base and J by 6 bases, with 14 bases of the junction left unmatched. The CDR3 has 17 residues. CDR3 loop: CASSQVGTGVQGAEAFF. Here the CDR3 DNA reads TGTGCCAGCAGCCAAGTTGGCACAGGGGTTCAGGGCGCTGAAGCTTTCTTT.

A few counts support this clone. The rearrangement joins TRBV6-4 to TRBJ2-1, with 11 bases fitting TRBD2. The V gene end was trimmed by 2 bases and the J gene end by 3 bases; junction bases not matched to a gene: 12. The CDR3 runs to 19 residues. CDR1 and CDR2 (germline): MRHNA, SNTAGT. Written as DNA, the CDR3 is TGTGCCAGCAGTGACGAGGTACCCGGGACTAGCGGCTTCTACAATGAGCAGTTCTTC. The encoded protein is CASSDEVPGTSGFYNEQFF.

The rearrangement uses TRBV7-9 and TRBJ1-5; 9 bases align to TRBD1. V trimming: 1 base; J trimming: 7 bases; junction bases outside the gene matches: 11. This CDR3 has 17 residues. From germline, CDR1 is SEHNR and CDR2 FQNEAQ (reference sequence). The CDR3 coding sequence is TGTGCCAGCAGCTTAGGAGGGACAGGGAGAGTAAGGCAGCCCCAGCATTTT. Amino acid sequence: CASSLGGTGRVRQPQHF.

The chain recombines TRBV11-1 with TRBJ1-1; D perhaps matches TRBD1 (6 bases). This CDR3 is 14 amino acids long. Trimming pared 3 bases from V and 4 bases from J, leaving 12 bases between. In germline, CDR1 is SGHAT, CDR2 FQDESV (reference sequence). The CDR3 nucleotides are TGTGCCAGCAGCTTTAGACAGGATGGCACTGAAGCTTTCTTT. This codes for CASSFRQDGTEAFF.

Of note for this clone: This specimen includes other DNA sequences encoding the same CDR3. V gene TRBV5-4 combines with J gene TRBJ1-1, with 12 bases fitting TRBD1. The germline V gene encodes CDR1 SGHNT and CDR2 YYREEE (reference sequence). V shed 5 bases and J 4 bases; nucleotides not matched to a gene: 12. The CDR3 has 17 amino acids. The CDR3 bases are TGTGCCAGCAGGCCCGGGACAGGGGGCTCCCGGGCCACTGAAGCTTTCTTT. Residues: CASRPGTGGSRATEAFF.

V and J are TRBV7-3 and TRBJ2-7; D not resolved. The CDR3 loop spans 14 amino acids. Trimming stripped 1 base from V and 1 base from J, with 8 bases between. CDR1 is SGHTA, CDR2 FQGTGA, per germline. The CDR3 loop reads CASSLNPGSYEQYF. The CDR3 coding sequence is TGTGCCAGCAGCTTAAACCCCGGTTCCTACGAGCAGTACTTC.

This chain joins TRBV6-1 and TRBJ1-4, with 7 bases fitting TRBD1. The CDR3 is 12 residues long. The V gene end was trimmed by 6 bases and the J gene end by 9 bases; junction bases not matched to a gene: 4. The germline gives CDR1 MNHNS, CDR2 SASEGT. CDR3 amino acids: CASREGQKKLFF. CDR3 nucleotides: TGTGCCAGCAGGGAGGGACAGAAAAAACTGTTTTTT.

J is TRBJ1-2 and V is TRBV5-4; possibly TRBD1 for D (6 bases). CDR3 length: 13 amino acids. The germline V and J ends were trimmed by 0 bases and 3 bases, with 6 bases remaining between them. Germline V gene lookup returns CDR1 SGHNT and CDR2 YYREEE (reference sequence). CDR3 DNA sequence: TGTGCCAGCAGCTTGGGGACAGACTATGGCTACACCTTC. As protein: CASSLGTDYGYTF.

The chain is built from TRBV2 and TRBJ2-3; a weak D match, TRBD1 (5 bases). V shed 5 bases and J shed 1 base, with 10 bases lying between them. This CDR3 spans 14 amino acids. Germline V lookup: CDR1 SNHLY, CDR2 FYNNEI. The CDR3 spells CASSPGRGTDTQYF. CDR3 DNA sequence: TGTGCCAGCAGTCCCGGCAGGGGCACAGATACGCAGTATTTT.

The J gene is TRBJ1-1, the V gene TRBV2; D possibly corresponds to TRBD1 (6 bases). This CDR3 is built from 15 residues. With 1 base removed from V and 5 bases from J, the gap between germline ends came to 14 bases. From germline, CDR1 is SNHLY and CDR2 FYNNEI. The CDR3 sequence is CASSEGKGVETEAFF. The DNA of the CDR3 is TGTGCCAGCAGTGAAGGCAAGGGGGTGGAGACTGAAGCTTTCTTT.

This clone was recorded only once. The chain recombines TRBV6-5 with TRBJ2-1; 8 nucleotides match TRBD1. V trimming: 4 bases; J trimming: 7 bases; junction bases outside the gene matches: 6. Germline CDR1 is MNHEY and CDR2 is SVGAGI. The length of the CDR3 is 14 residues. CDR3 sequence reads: CASSSTGVLNEQFF. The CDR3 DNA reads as TGTGCCAGCAGTTCGACAGGGGTGCTAAATGAGCAGTTCTTC.

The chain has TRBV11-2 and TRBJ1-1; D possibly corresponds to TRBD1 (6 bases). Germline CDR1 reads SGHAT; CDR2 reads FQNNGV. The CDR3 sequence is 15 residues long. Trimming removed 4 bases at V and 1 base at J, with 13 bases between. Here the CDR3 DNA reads TGTGCCAGCAGCTACCGGGGGGCGGGGAACACTGAAGCTTTCTTT. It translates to CASSYRGAGNTEAFF.

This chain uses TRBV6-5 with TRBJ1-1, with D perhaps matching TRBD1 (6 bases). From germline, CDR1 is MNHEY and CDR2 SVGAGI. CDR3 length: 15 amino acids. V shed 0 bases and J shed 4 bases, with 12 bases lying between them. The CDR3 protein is CASSYSAGVGTEAFF. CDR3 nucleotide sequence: TGTGCCAGCAGTTACTCGGCAGGGGTAGGCACTGAAGCTTTCTTT.

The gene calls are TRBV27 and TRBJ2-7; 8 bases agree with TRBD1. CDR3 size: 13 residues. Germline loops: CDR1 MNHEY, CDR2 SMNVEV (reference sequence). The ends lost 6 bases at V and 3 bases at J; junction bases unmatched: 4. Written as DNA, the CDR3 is TGTGCCAGCAGCCAGGGGGCTATCTACGAGCAGTACTTC. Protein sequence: CASSQGAIYEQYF.

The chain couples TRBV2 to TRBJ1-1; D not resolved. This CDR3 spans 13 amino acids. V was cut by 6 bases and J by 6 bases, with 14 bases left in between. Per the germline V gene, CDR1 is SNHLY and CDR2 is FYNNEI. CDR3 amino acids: CASSPDTNAEAFF. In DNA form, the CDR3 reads TGTGCCAGCAGCCCCGACACCAACGCTGAAGCTTTCTTT.

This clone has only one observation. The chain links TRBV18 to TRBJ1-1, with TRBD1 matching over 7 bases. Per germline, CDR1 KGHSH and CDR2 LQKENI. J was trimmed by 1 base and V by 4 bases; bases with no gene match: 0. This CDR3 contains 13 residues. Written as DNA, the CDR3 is TGTGCCAGCTCACAGGGGGCGAACACTGAAGCTTTCTTT. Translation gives CASSQGANTEAFF. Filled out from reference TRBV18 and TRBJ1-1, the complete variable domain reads NAGVMQNPRHLVRRRGQEARLRCSPMKGHSHVYWYRQLPEEGLKFMVYLQKENIIDESGMPKERFSAEFPKEGPSILRIQQVVRGDSAAYFCASSQGANTEAFFGQGTRLTVV.

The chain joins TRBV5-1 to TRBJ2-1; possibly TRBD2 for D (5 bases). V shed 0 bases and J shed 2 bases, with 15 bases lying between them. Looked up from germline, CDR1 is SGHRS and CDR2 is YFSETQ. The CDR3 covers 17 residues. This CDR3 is CASSLGFRGMAYNEQFF. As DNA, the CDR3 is TGCGCCAGCAGCTTGGGGTTTAGAGGGATGGCCTACAATGAGCAGTTCTTC. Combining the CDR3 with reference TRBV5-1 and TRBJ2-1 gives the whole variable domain KAGVTQTPRYLIKTRGQQVTLSCSPISGHRSVSWYQQTPGQGLQFLFEYFSETQRNKGNFPGRFSGRQFSNSRSEMNVSTLELGDSALYLCASSLGFRGMAYNEQFFGPGTRLTVL.